Listed below are T cell receptor beta chains from one sample, sequenced in a study of blood T cell repertoires in COVID-19. Sequencing was performed with immunoSEQ multiplex PCR; in TCRdb, only in-frame clones are kept and a portion is missing. Among about 170,000 clones listed, almost 85% were seen once. Sample: peripheral blood. These receptors originate from a man between 40 and 49 years old who had recovered from COVID-19. Each CDR3 is given with its conserved first and last residue.

V	J	CDR3
TRBV6-5	TRBJ2-5	CASSQLREETQYF
TRBV19	TRBJ2-3	CASINSQYF
TRBV5-1	TRBJ2-5	CASTAGQVQETQYF
TRBV6-5	TRBJ2-7	CASSYRGKYEQYF
TRBV3-1/TRBV3-2	TRBJ2-3	CASSQVAGGRADTQYF
TRBV28	TRBJ2-7	CASRGQGPYEQYF
TRBV28	TRBJ2-2	CASSSRDRGVGELFF
TRBV2	TRBJ2-1	CASSYSSGRGYNEQFF
TRBV30	TRBJ2-5	CAWSVGGSQETQYF
TRBV5-4	TRBJ1-2	CASSHGIGDYGYTF
TRBV4-2	TRBJ1-5	CASSPAGQGNQPQHF
TRBV5-6	TRBJ2-5	CASSLSRETQYF
TRBV6-5	TRBJ2-2	CASSDRVKYTGELFF
TRBV5-1	TRBJ2-5	CASSFILGVWETQYF
TRBV5-8	TRBJ1-2	CASSLASGTVNYGYTF
TRBV20-1	TRBJ1-2	CSASVGRDRNYGYTF
TRBV5-1	TRBJ2-5	CASSRQAEYQETQYF
TRBV12-3/TRBV12-4	TRBJ2-1	CASSPDSFNEQFF
TRBV12-3/TRBV12-4	TRBJ2-5	CASSLAGRETQYF
TRBV11-2	TRBJ1-2	CASSLGDRIFGGYTF
TRBV12-3/TRBV12-4	TRBJ2-1	CASSLALAVQFF
TRBV28	TRBJ1-2	CASISGRGGYTF
TRBV4-3	TRBJ2-5	CASSQQDRSETQYF
TRBV5-5	TRBJ1-2	CASSAFNQGETLYGYTF
TRBV6-4	TRBJ1-6	CASSDSGQGASPLHF
TRBV30	TRBJ1-1	CAWSVGWAEAFF
TRBV6-5	TRBJ1-2	CAKNGGGRYGYTF
TRBV16	TRBJ1-2	CASSPGGDGYTF
TRBV4-3	TRBJ1-1	CASSQGWTGGTEAFF
TRBV28	TRBJ2-7	CASRGGRDYEQYF
TRBV27	TRBJ1-2	CASSFQAGGAGRGGYTF
TRBV11-2	TRBJ1-5	CASSLSQNQPQHF
TRBV9	TRBJ2-1	CASSVGTGVGYNEQFF
TRBV29-1	TRBJ2-2	CSVLIVVAGKTGELFF
TRBV13	TRBJ2-7	CASSLRISSYEQYF
TRBV18	TRBJ2-1	CASSPPMLAGGLNEQFF
TRBV29-1	TRBJ2-5	CSVGLPDQTQYF
TRBV5-1	TRBJ1-1	CASSPIQTAILNTEAFF
TRBV7-9	TRBJ2-2	CASSSQGITGELFF
TRBV30	TRBJ2-6	CAWGQGVGANVLTF
TRBV9	TRBJ2-3	CASSVALAGGGDTQYF
TRBV24-1	TRBJ2-5	CATSDQTGGEETQYF
TRBV19	TRBJ1-4	CASADRGAEKLFF
TRBV4-3	TRBJ1-5	CASSQDWTARNQPQHF
TRBV4-2	TRBJ2-1	CASSQGSGTSNEQFF
TRBV4-3	TRBJ2-2	CASSQGISGASGELFF
TRBV18	TRBJ2-2	CASSPRTFTGELFF
TRBV7-2	TRBJ1-6	CASSSPVNRDSNSPLHF
TRBV28	TRBJ2-1	CASSFSLAAYNEQFF
TRBV10-3	TRBJ2-7	CAISDGLGEQYF
TRBV19	TRBJ1-2	CATNSGALGYTF
TRBV3-1/TRBV3-2	TRBJ2-1	CASSQELLSAGGHNNEQFF
TRBV24-1	TRBJ1-5	CATSEPGQPQHF
TRBV29-1	TRBJ1-5	CSAGVGNQPQHF
TRBV5-1	TRBJ2-6	CASSLTGVLSSGANVLTF
TRBV4-1	TRBJ2-4	CASSQVGQLAKNIQYF
TRBV4-2	TRBJ1-1	CASSRRSGQGDTEAFF